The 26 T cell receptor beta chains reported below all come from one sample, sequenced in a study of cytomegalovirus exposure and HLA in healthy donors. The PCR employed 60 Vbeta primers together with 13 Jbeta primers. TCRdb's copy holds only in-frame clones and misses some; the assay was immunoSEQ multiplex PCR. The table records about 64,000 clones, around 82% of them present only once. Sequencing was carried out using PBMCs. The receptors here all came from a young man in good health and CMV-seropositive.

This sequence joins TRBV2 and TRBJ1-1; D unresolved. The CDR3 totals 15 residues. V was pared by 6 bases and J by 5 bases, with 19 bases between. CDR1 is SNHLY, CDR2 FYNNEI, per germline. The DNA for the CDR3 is TGTGCCAGCAGAGGGATCTCGGGGAGTGGGACTGAAGCTTTCTTT. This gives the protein CASRGISGSGTEAFF. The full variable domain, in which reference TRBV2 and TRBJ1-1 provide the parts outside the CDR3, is EPEVTQTPSHQVTQMGQEVILRCVPISNHLYFYWYRQILGQKVEFLVSFYNNEISEKSEIFDDQFSVERPDGSNFTLKIRSTKLEDSAMYFCASRGISGSGTEAFFGQGTRLTVV.

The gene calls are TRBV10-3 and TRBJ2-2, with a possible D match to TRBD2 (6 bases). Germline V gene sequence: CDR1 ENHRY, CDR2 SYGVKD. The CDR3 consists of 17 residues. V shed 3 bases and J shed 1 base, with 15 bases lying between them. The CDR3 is CAISDPVGLQNTGELFF. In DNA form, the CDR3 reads TGTGCCATCAGTGACCCCGTGGGACTTCAGAACACCGGGGAGCTGTTTTTT.

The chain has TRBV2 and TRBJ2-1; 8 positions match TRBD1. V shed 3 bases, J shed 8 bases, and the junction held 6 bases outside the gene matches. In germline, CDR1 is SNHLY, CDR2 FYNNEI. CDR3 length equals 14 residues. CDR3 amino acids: CASSDGQGIDEQFF. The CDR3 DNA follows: TGTGCCAGCAGTGATGGACAGGGTATCGATGAGCAGTTCTTC. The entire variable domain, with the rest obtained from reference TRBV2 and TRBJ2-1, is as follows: EPEVTQTPSHQVTQMGQEVILRCVPISNHLYFYWYRQILGQKVEFLVSFYNNEISEKSEIFDDQFSVERPDGSNFTLKIRSTKLEDSAMYFCASSDGQGIDEQFFGPGTRLTVL.

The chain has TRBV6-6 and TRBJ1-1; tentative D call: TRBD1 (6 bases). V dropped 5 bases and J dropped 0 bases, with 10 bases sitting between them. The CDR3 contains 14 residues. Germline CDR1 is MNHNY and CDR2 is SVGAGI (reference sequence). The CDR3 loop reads CASSAQGMNTEAFF. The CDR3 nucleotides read TGTGCCAGCAGTGCACAGGGTATGAACACTGAAGCTTTCTTT.

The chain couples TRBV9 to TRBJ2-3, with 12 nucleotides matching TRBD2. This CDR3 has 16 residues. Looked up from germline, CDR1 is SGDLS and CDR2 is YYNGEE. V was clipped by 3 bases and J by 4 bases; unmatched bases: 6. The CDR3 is CASSGRLAGDADTQYF. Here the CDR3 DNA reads TGTGCCAGCAGCGGAAGACTAGCGGGAGACGCAGATACGCAGTATTTT. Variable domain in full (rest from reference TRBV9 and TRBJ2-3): DSGVTQTPKHLITATGQRVTLRCSPRSGDLSVYWYQQSLDQGLQFLIQYYNGEERAKGNILERFSAQQFPDLHSELNLSSLELGDSALYFCASSGRLAGDADTQYFGPGTRLTVL.

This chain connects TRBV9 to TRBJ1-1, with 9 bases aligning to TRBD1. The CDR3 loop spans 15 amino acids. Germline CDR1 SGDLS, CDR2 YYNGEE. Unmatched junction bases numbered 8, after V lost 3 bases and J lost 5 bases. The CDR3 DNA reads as TGTGCCAGCAGCGCAGGGACAGGGTTGCGGACTGAAGCTTTCTTT. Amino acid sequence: CASSAGTGLRTEAFF.

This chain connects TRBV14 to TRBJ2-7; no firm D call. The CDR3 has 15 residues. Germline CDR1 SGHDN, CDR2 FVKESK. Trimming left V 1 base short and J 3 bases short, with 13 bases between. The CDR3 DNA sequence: TGTGCCAGCAGCCAAGGGGTAGCCGCGTACTACGAGCAGTACTTC. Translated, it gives CASSQGVAAYYEQYF.

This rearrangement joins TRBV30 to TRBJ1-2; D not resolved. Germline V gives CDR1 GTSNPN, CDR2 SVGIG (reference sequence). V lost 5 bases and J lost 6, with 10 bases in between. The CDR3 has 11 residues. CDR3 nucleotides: TGTGCCTGGTATCTGGTAGATGGCTACACCTTC. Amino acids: CAWYLVDGYTF. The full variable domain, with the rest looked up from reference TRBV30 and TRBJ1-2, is SQTIHQWPATLVQPVGSPLSLECTVEGTSNPNLYWYRQAAGRGLQLLFYSVGIGQISSEVPQNLSASRPQDRQFILSSKKLLLSDSGFYLCAWYLVDGYTFGSGTRLTVV.

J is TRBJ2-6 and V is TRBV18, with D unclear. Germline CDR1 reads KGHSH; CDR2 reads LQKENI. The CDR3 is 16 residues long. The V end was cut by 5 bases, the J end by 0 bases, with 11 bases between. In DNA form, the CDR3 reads TGTGCCAGCTCAAATACAATCCACTCTGGGGCCAACGTCCTGACTTTC. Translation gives CASSNTIHSGANVLTF.

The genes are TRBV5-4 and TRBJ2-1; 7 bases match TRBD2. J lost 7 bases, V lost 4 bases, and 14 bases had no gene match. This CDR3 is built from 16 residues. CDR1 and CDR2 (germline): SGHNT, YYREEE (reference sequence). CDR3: CASSPGRTYPGNEQFF. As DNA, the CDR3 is TGTGCCAGCAGCCCCGGGAGGACGTATCCGGGGAATGAGCAGTTCTTC.

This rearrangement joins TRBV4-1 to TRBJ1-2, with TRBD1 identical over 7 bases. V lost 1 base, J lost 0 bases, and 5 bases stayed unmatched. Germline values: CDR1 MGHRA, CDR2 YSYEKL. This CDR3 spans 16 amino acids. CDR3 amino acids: CASSQGRGRANYGYTF. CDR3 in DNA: TGCGCCAGCAGCCAAGGGAGGGGGCGGGCTAACTATGGCTACACCTTC.

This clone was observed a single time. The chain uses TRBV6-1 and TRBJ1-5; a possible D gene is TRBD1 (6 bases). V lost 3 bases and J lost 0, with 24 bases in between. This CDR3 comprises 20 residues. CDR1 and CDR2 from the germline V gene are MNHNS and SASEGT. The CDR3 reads CASSDGVGGASWYSNQPQHF. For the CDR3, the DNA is TGTGCCAGCAGTGATGGGGTCGGGGGGGCTAGTTGGTATAGCAATCAGCCCCAGCATTTT.

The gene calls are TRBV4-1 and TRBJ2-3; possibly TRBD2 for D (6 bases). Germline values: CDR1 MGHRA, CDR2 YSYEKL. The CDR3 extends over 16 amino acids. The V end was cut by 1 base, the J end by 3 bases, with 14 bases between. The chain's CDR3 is CASSQAPGLGTDTQYF. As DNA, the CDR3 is TGCGCCAGCAGCCAAGCTCCGGGACTCGGGACAGATACGCAGTATTTT.

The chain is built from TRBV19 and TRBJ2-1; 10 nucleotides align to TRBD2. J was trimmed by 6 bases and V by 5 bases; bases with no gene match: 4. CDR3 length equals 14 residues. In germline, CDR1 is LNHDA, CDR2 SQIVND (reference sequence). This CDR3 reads CASSPLAGGNEQFF. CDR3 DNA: TGTGCCAGTAGTCCATTAGCGGGGGGCAATGAGCAGTTCTTC.

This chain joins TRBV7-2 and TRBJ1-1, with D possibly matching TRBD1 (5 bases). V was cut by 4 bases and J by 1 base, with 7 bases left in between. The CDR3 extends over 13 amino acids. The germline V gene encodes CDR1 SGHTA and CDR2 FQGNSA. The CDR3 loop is CASSSGGNTEAFF. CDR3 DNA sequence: TGTGCCAGCAGCTCCGGGGGGAACACTGAAGCTTTCTTT.

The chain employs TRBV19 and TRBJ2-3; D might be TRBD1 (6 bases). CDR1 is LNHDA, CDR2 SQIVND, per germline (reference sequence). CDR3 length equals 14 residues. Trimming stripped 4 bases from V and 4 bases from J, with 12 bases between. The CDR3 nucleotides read TGTGCCAGTAGTAGTGGGGGCTTACCAGATACGCAGTATTTT. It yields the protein CASSSGGLPDTQYF.

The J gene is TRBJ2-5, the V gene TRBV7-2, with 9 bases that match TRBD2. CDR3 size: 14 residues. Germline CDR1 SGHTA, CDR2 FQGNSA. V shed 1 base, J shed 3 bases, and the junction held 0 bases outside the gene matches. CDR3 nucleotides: TGTGCCAGCAGCTTAGGACTAGCGGAAGAGACCCAGTACTTC. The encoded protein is CASSLGLAEETQYF.

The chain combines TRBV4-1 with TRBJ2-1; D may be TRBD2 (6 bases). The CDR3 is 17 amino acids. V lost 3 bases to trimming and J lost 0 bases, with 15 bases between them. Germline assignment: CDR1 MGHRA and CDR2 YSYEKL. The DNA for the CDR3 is TGCGCCAGCAGCCAGATAGTTGGGGGGAGCTCCTACAATGAGCAGTTCTTC. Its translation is CASSQIVGGSSYNEQFF.

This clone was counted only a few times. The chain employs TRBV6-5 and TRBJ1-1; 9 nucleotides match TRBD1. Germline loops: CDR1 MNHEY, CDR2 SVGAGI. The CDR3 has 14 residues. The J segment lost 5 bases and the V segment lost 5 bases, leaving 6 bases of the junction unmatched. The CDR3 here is CASSLNRGQTEAFF. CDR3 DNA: TGTGCCAGCAGTCTAAACAGGGGGCAAACTGAAGCTTTCTTT.

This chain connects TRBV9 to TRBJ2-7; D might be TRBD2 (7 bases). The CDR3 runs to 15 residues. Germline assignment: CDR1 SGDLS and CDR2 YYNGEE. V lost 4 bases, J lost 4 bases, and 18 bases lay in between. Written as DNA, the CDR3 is TGTGCCAGCAGCCCGGGGGGCGCCGGGCAGTACGAGCAGTACTTC. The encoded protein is CASSPGGAGQYEQYF.

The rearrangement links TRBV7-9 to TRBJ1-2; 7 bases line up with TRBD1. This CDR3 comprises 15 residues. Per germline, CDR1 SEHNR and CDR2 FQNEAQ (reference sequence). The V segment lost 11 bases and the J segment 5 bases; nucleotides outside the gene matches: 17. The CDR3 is CAGHQGEKGNYGYTF. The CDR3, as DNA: TGTGCCGGCCACCAGGGGGAAAAAGGAAATTATGGCTACACCTTC. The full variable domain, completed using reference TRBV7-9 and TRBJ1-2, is DTGVSQNPRHKITKRGQNVTFRCDPISEHNRLYWYRQTLGQGPEFLTYFQNEAQLEKSRLLSDRFSAERPKGSFSTLEIQRTEQGDSAMYLCAGHQGEKGNYGYTFGSGTRLTVV.

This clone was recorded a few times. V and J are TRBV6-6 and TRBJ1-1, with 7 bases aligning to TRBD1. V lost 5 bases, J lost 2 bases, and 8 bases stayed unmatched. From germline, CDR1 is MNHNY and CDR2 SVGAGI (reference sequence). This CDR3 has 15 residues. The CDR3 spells CASSRTGDLNTEAFF. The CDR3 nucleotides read TGTGCCAGCAGTCGCACAGGGGACCTAAACACTGAAGCTTTCTTT.

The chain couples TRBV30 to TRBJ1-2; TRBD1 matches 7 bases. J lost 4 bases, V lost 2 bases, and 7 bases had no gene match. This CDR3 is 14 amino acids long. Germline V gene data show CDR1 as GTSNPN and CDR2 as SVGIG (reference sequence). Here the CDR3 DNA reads TGTGCCTGGAGTATAGGAGGGACAGCCTATGGCTACACCTTC. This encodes CAWSIGGTAYGYTF.

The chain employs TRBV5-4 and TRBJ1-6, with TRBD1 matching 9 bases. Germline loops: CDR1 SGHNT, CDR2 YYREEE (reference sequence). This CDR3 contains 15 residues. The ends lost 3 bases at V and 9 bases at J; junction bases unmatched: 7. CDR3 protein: CASSSPGQGVSPLHF. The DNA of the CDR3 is TGTGCCAGCAGCTCACCGGGACAGGGAGTTTCACCCCTCCACTTT.

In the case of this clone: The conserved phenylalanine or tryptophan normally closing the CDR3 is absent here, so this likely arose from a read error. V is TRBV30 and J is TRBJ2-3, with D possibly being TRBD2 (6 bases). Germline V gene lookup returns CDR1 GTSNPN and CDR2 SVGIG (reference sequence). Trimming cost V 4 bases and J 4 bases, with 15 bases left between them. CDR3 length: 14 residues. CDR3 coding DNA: TGTGCCTGGACCGCGGGGATCGAGTCAGATACGCAGTATGTT. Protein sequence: CAWTAGIESDTQYV.

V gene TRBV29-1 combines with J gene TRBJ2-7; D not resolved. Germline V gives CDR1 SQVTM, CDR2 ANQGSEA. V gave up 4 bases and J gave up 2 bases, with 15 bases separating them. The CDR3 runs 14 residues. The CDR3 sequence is CSVGGSLGAYEQYF. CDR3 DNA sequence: TGCAGCGTTGGTGGATCCTTGGGCGCCTACGAGCAGTACTTC.